This TCR beta chain was observed in a study of cytomegalovirus exposure and HLA in healthy donors. Whole-study results and caveats: As immune exposure information, only CMV serostatus was available. Later work associated roughly 15,000 TCR beta sequences with HLA alleles at 0.05 false discovery rate. The authors later linked a missense DCLRE1C variant to TCR beta V- and J-gene trimming.

Trimming at V came to 1 base and at J to 4 bases, leaving 2 bases not matched to a gene. The CDR3 contains 14 residues. Germline CDR1 and CDR2: SGHVS and FQNEAQ. About this clone itself: What it recognizes is unknown.

A multiplex PCR was run with 60 Vbeta primers and 13 Jbeta primers. Libraries were prepared by immunoSEQ multiplex PCR; TCRdb keeps only in-frame clonotypes and omits some of them. The sample has some 180,000 clones; 70% to 80% are singletons. The TCR sequence derives from a male donor in good health and CMV-seronegative. Sequenced sample: PBMCs. This rearrangement joins TRBV7-8 to TRBJ1-1; 8 nucleotides line up with TRBD1. CDR3 bases: TGTGCCAGCAGCTTAGTCCAGGGGGCCACTGAAGCTTTCTTT. Residues: CASSLVQGATEAFF.